This passage covers 4 T cell receptor beta chains from one sample sequenced in a study of blood T cell repertoires in COVID-19. Profiled with immunoSEQ multiplex PCR; TCRdb holds only in-frame clones, not every one. The sample records 200,000 to 250,000 clones, about 80% being singletons. Input material: peripheral blood. All receptors come from a woman aged 30 to 39 who had recovered from COVID-19.

This chain joins TRBV9 and TRBJ1-3; possibly TRBD1 for D (5 bases). Per germline, CDR1 SGDLS and CDR2 YYNGEE. This CDR3 comprises 15 residues. The V end was cut by 4 bases, the J end by 0 bases, with 11 bases between. CDR3 sequence (DNA): TGTGCCAGCAGCCCCCCAGGGATCTCTGGAAACACCATATATTTT. Its translation: CASSPPGISGNTIYF.

This clone showed up just once. This chain uses TRBV28 with TRBJ1-1; 7 bases match TRBD1. CDR3 length: 14 residues. Germline CDR1 reads MDHEN; CDR2 reads SYDVKM. V dropped 6 bases and J dropped 3; count of bases not matched to a gene: 7. The CDR3: CASREDRADTEAFF. Written as DNA, the CDR3 is TGTGCCAGCAGGGAAGACAGGGCAGACACTGAAGCTTTCTTT.

The chain uses TRBV2 and TRBJ1-2; 7 nucleotides agree with TRBD1. The CDR3 is made up of 14 amino acids. CDR1 and CDR2 from the germline V gene are SNHLY and FYNNEI. Trimming removed 4 bases from V and 6 bases from J; junction bases left unmatched: 8. The CDR3 loop is CASSGESGGHGYTF. CDR3 in DNA: TGTGCCAGCAGTGGGGAATCAGGGGGTCATGGCTACACCTTC.

The chain couples TRBV28 to TRBJ1-1; the D is unclear. This CDR3 spans 12 amino acids. Germline loops: CDR1 MDHEN, CDR2 SYDVKM. Trimming stripped 3 bases from V and 1 base from J, with 3 bases between. The chain's CDR3 is CASSFGNTEAFF. The CDR3 DNA follows: TGTGCCAGCAGTTTCGGGAACACTGAAGCTTTCTTT.